This is a list of T cell receptor beta chains from one sample in a study of shared clonotypes between healthy human individuals. Generated by immunoSEQ multiplex PCR, the TCRdb table keeps only in-frame clones and is missing some. The table includes roughly 2 million clones, 85% to 95% detected once. Sequencing used naive CD8+ T cells sorted from blood. Source of these receptors: a man aged 18-30 years in good health. Each CDR3 is given with its conserved first and last residue. D genes are given only for firm matches. Expanded clones are given a class, and other clones once, few, many or no size at all.

>few|TRBJ1-5|TRBV5-4|NA
TGTGCCAGCAGCCCCGGGACACCCGATCAGCCCCAGCATTTT
CASSPGTPDQPQHF
>NA|TRBJ1-5|TRBV5-1|NA
TGCGCCAGCAGCTTGACGAGGGGTCAGCCCCAGCATTTT
CASSLTRGQPQHF
>NA|TRBJ2-1|TRBV4-1|TRBD1
TGCGCCAGCAGCTCACGGACAGGCCTTGGGTCCTACAATGAGCAGTTCTTC
CASSSRTGLGSYNEQFF
>NA|TRBJ1-5|TRBV6-1|NA
TGTGCCAGCAGTGAAGGTACGGTAGGGAATCAGCCCCAGCATTTT
CASSEGTVGNQPQHF
>once|TRBJ1-2|TRBV9|NA
TGTGCCAGCAGTCCCTACGATGGGGGAGGAAACTATGGCTACACCTTC
CASSPYDGGGNYGYTF
>NA|TRBJ1-4|TRBV6-4|TRBD1
TGTGCCAGCAGTGACCGGGCAGGGGGGAGGGCTAATGAAAAACTGTTTTTT
CASSDRAGGRANEKLFF
>NA|TRBJ2-7|TRBV19|TRBD1
TGTGCCAGTAGTCCCGGGACAGGTAGCTACGAGCAGTACTTC
CASSPGTGSYEQYF
>NA|TRBJ2-5|TRBV30|NA
TGTGCATTGGAAGGCAGCTCTCAAGAGACCCAGTACTTC
CALEGSSQETQYF
>NA|TRBJ2-5|TRBV13|NA
TGTGCCAGCAGCTTAGGGTACCAAGAGACCCAGTACTTC
CASSLGYQETQYF
>NA|TRBJ2-3|TRBV2|TRBD2
TGTGCCAGCGGGACTAGCGGGGATTCTAGCACAGATACGCAGTATTTT
CASGTSGDSSTDTQYF
>once|TRBJ2-7|TRBV7-8|TRBD1
TGTGCCAGCAGCTCCACGACAGGGGACTCCGAGCAGTACTTC
CASSSTTGDSEQYF
>NA|TRBJ2-7|TRBV9|NA
TGTGCCAGCAGCGTAGCTTGGGCAGGGGAATACGAGCAGTACTTC
CASSVAWAGEYEQYF
>NA|TRBJ1-5|TRBV7-9|NA
TGTGCCAGCAGCTTGTACGGTAATAGCAATCAGCCCCAGCATTTT
CASSLYGNSNQPQHF
>NA|TRBJ1-5|TRBV6-1|TRBD1
TGTGCCAGCAGTGAAGCGCGCCAGGGGGTGTATGGCAATCAGCCCCAGCATTTT
CASSEARQGVYGNQPQHF
>NA|TRBJ1-2|TRBV5-6|NA
TGTGCCAGCAGCTTGGCCGACAGCTCATGGGTCTATCAAGGGGGCTACACCTTC
CASSLADSSWVYQGGYTF
>NA|TRBJ1-4|TRBV5-1|NA
TGCGCCAGCAGCTGGACTTCTAATGAAAAACTGTTTTTT
CASSWTSNEKLFF
>NA|TRBJ2-1|TRBV5-4|TRBD2
TGTGCCAGCAGCCTAAGCGGGAGGGCCGGGTACAATGAGCAGTTCTTC
CASSLSGRAGYNEQFF
>NA|TRBJ1-1|TRBV2|NA
TGTGCCAGCAGTCTGACTACGACAACGAACACTGAAGCTTTCTTT
CASSLTTTTNTEAFF
>NA|TRBJ2-3|TRBV5-1|NA
TGCGCCAGCAGCCCCAGGGACATGACCACAGATACGCAGTATTTT
CASSPRDMTTDTQYF
>NA|TRBJ1-6|TRBV19|TRBD1
TGTGCCAGTACGGACAGGGGTGATCTTTTTTCACCCCTCCACTTT
CASTDRGDLFSPLHF
>NA|TRBJ2-7|TRBV7-9|NA
TGTGCCAGCAGCTTAGAGGGACGGAGATACGAGCAGTACTTC
CASSLEGRRYEQYF
>NA|TRBJ2-1|TRBV4-1|NA
TGCGCCAGCAGCCGAGAAAATACTGAGCAGTTCTTC
CASSRENTEQFF
>NA|TRBJ2-4|TRBV27|NA
TGTGCCAGCAGTTTAACCAATTCTCAGTACTTC
CASSLTNSQYF
>NA|TRBJ2-3|TRBV9|TRBD1
TGTGCCAGCAGCGTATGGACAGGGGAAACAGATACGCAGTATTTT
CASSVWTGETDTQYF
>NA|TRBJ2-2|TRBV10-2|TRBD2
TGCGCCAGCAGCCCGGGACTAGCGGGGGGGTCCCCCGGGGAGCTGTTTTTT
CASSPGLAGGSPGELFF
>NA|TRBJ1-4|TRBV7-9|TRBD1
TGTGCCAGCAGCTTACCTGACAGGGGGAACGATGAAAAACTGTTTTTT
CASSLPDRGNDEKLFF
>NA|TRBJ1-1|TRBV4-1|NA
TGCGCCAGCAGCCAAGTTATGGGGTTATCCACTGAAGCTTTCTTT
CASSQVMGLSTEAFF
>NA|TRBJ1-2|TRBV30|NA
TGTGCCTGGAGTGAACCGGGGACGGGAGGCTACACCTTC
CAWSEPGTGGYTF
>NA|TRBJ2-7|TRBV27|NA
TGTGCCAGCAGTTTAAATTCGGCCCCTAGCTACGAGCAGTACTTC
CASSLNSAPSYEQYF
>NA|TRBJ1-1|TRBV21-1|NA
TGTGCCAGCAGCAAAGGAGAAGGGGAGCCCGGCCCTGAAGCTTTCTTT
CASSKGEGEPGPEAFF
>NA|TRBJ2-1|TRBV7-2|TRBD2
TGTGCCAGCAGCTTAAGGGCTAGCGGGGCTTTCAGGGAGCAGTTCTTC
CASSLRASGAFREQFF
>NA|TRBJ1-3|TRBV5-1|NA
TGCGCCAGCAGCTTGGATTCAGGGCTGGGTGGAAACACCATATATTTT
CASSLDSGLGGNTIYF
>NA|TRBJ1-1|TRBV13|NA
TGTGCCAGCAGCTTAAACCGTCGCACTGAAGCTTTCTTT
CASSLNRRTEAFF
>NA|TRBJ2-1|TRBV6-6|NA
TGTGCCAGCAGTTACGAGGTAGCCTTCTCCTACAATGAGCAGTTCTTC
CASSYEVAFSYNEQFF
>NA|TRBJ2-1|TRBV7-9|NA
TGTGCCAGCAGCCAAACTACAGGTGTAACCTACAATGAGCAGTTCTTC
CASSQTTGVTYNEQFF
>NA|TRBJ1-3|TRBV5-4|NA
TGTGCCAGCACGACAGAACACAGCGTTGGAAACACCATATATTTT
CASTTEHSVGNTIYF
>NA|TRBJ1-5|TRBV27|NA
TGTGCCAGCAGTTTGGGCCTACATCAGCCCCAGCATTTT
CASSLGLHQPQHF
>NA|TRBJ2-3|TRBV30|NA
TGTGCCTGGAGTGTACAAGCGGGCACAGATACGCAGTATTTT
CAWSVQAGTDTQYF
>NA|TRBJ2-7|TRBV28|NA
TGTGCCAGCAGCGCCAGGGGTCCCAGCTCCTACGAGCAGTACTTC
CASSARGPSSYEQYF
>NA|TRBJ2-1|TRBV27|TRBD2
TGTGCCAGCAGTTTACTAGGCCTAGCGGGAGGAATTGAGCAGTTCTTC
CASSLLGLAGGIEQFF
>NA|TRBJ1-3|TRBV15|NA
TGTGCCTCGCGACCGCGACTCTCTGGAAACACCATATATTTT
CASRPRLSGNTIYF
>NA|TRBJ2-7|TRBV19|NA
TGTGCCAGCCTCCCCGGGGTCTACGAGCAGTACTTC
CASLPGVYEQYF
>NA|TRBJ1-3|TRBV6-5|NA
TGTGCCAGCACCGAGGGGAACTCTGGAAACACCATATATTTT
CASTEGNSGNTIYF
>NA|TRBJ1-6|TRBV28|TRBD1
TGTGCCAGCAGTTTACGACAGGGGAATTCACCCCTCCACTTT
CASSLRQGNSPLHF
>once|TRBJ2-6|TRBV4-1|TRBD1
TGCGCCAGCGGTGACAGGGCTGGGGCCAACGTCCTGACTTTC
CASGDRAGANVLTF
>NA|TRBJ2-7|TRBV9|NA
TGTGCCAGCAGCGGACCAGGGGGGTTTCAGTACTTC
CASSGPGGFQYF